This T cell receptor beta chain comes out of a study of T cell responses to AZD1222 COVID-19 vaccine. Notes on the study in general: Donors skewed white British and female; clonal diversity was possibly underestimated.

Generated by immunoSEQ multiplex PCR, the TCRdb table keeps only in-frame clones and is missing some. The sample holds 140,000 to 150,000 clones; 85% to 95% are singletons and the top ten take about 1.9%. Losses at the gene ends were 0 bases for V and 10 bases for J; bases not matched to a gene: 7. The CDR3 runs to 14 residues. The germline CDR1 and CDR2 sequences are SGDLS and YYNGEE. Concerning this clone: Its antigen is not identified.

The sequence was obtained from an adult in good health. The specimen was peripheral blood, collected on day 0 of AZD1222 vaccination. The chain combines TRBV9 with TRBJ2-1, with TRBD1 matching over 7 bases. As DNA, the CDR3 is TGTGCCAGCAGCGTAGAAGGGGGCGCCACGGAGCAGTTCTTC. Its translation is CASSVEGGATEQFF.